Detailed here is one T cell receptor (beta chain). This sample is drawn from a study of cytomegalovirus exposure and HLA in healthy donors. PCR amplification relied on 60 Vbeta primers (plus 13 Jbeta primers). Profiling relied on immunoSEQ multiplex PCR, and the TCRdb table lists in-frame clones only, not all of them. Of under 150,000 clones detected, about 80% appear once; the ten largest clones hold roughly 1.4%. This CDR3 region has 14 residues. The V and J ends lost 5 bases and 5 bases respectively, with 16 bases between them. The sequenced sample was PBMCs. The chain combines TRBV6-7 with TRBJ2-7, with D perhaps TRBD1 (6 bases). TRBV6-7 has ORF status, its function being uncertain. The TCR originated in a young man in good health and CMV-seropositive. The CDR3 spells CASSSRQAENEQYF. The CDR3 DNA is TGTGCCAGCAGTAGTCGACAGGCCGAAAACGAGCAGTACTTC.